The clone carrying this T cell receptor beta chain was observed a handful of times. No antigen is known for it. The sample originates from a study of early T cells in non-severe SARS-CoV-2 infection. The overall study: Investigators sequenced bulk RNA drawn from unsorted whole blood, and chains remained unpaired. Study conclusions and caveats: VDJdb matching, biased toward anti-spike CD8 responses, missed private and CD4 specificities.

This CDR3 has 14 amino acids. CDR1 LNHDA and CDR2 SQIVND come from the germline V gene (reference sequence). The ends were cut back, 5 bases at V and 4 bases at J, with 12 bases in the middle. Individual cDNA molecules were tagged with unique molecular identifiers, the study reported. Using its own MiXCR run on the 5' RACE reads, TCRdb lists one record per CDR3 protein. Counted here are some 61,000 distinct CDR3 sequences, around 9.3% occurring once; the ten biggest clones make up roughly 4.7%. This sequence joins TRBV19 and TRBJ2-1; unclear D gene. Sequencing was performed on whole blood. This TCR came from an adult who was a healthcare worker with PCR-confirmed SARS-CoV-2 infection or an uninfected control (not recorded which). The CDR3 loop reads CASSWNPRYNEQFF. In nucleotides, the CDR3 is TGTGCCAGTAGTTGGAACCCTCGATACAATGAGCAGTTCTTC.